This entry is about one T cell receptor (beta chain). What it binds is unknown. The data originate from a study of long-term antiretroviral therapy in people with HIV. Study findings and constraints: Dominance of pre-ART expanded clones persisted, fluctuating and often declining after ART.

The assay used was immunoSEQ (version v3.0), run at survey level. Assay used: immunoSEQ multiplex PCR; TCRdb lists only in-frame clones, some missing. The sample holds roughly 27,000 clones, about 85% seen once. The source material was unsorted PBMCs, sampled 2.3 years after starting antiretroviral therapy. This TCR derives from a man aged 35 to 55 with HIV.

In DNA form, the CDR3 reads TGTGCCAGCTCACCCAACGCCATTGAGCAGTTCTTC. Its protein is CASSPNAIEQFF. V and J are TRBV18 and TRBJ2-1; D is undetermined. CDR1 is KGHSH, CDR2 LQKENI, per germline. The CDR3 extends over 12 amino acids. V shed 3 bases and J shed 9 bases, with 9 bases lying between them.